Below, 10 T cell receptor beta chains from the same sample are listed, as sequenced in a study of Graves' ophthalmopathy and Graves' hyperthyroidism. The TCR beta CDR3 regions underwent amplification from RNA transcripts. HTBI primers served in a first-round RT-PCR, which a second-round multiplex PCR followed. TCRdb analysed the multiplex PCR reads with MiXCR anew, one entry per CDR3 protein. The data show over a million distinct CDR3 sequences, roughly 35% seen once. Sequencing input: peripheral blood or thyroid tissue (not recorded which). These receptors came from an adult man with Graves' hyperthyroidism.

The chain joins TRBV20-1 to TRBJ1-3, with TRBD1 as a possible D gene (5 bases). The V gene lost 6 bases and the J gene lost 6 bases, with 12 bases spanning the gap. The CDR3 runs to 12 residues. The V gene's germline CDR1 is DFQATT and CDR2 SNEGSKA (reference sequence). The CDR3 spells CSAAGTANTIYF. In nucleotides, the CDR3 is TGCAGTGCGGCGGGGACGGCAAACACCATATATTTT.

This clonotype was counted at least ten times. V and J are TRBV20-1 and TRBJ2-5; TRBD2 aligns across 9 bases. The CDR3 is made up of 15 amino acids. With 3 bases clipped from V and 1 base from J, the junction kept 6 bases outside the gene matches. The V gene's germline CDR1 is DFQATT and CDR2 SNEGSKA (reference sequence). CDR3 amino acids: CSASALAGFQETQYF. The DNA for the CDR3 is TGCAGTGCTAGTGCGCTAGCGGGGTTCCAAGAGACCCAGTACTTC.

With regard to this clonotype: A much more abundant neighbour one base away suggests this may be a read error. The chain carries TRBV11-2 and TRBJ2-7; D is undetermined. Germline lookup yields CDR1 SGHAT and CDR2 FQNNGV. Trimming took off 0 bases at V and 6 bases at J, with 6 bases between the two ends. The CDR3 contains 12 residues. CDR3 coding DNA: TGTGCCAGCAGCTTAGAGGCTCTCGAGCAGTACTTC. Its translation: CASSLEALEQYF.

The chain links TRBV3-1 to TRBJ1-3; D is ambiguous. The CDR3 contains 14 residues. Germline V gene lookup returns CDR1 LGHDT and CDR2 YNNKEL (reference sequence). V was cut by 3 bases and J by 1 base, with 7 bases left in between. The CDR3 DNA reads TGTGCCAGCAGCCATAGGGCTTCTGGAAACACCATATATTTT. Translation gives CASSHRASGNTIYF.

The J gene is TRBJ1-5, the V gene TRBV9; D gene uncertain. Trimming stripped 5 bases from V and 0 bases from J, with 15 bases between. Germline lookup yields CDR1 SGDLS and CDR2 YYNGEE. The CDR3 runs 16 residues. CDR3 residues: CASREGRLFSNQPQHF. The DNA for the CDR3 is TGTGCCAGCAGGGAGGGCCGACTCTTTAGCAATCAGCCCCAGCATTTT.

The CDR3 DNA is TGTGCCAGTAGGCTCGACAGCCCCCAGCCCCAGCATTTT. This sequence encodes CASRLDSPQPQHF. The chain couples TRBV19 to TRBJ1-5; D may be TRBD1 (5 bases). CDR1 LNHDA and CDR2 SQIVND come from the germline V gene (reference sequence). V was shortened by 6 bases and J by 7 bases, with 13 bases between the two germline ends. This CDR3 spans 13 amino acids. The whole variable domain, remainder taken from reference TRBV19 and TRBJ1-5, is DGGITQSPKYLFRKEGQNVTLSCEQNLNHDAMYWYRQDPGQGLRLIYYSQIVNDFQKGDIAEGYSVSREKKESFPLTVTSAQKNPTAFYLCASRLDSPQPQHFGDGTRLSIL.

This chain joins TRBV5-1 and TRBJ1-1; D gene ambiguous. CDR1 and CDR2 from the germline V gene are SGHRS and YFSETQ. Trimming took 4 bases from V and 7 from J, leaving 17 bases between them. CDR3 length equals 14 residues. CDR3 protein: CASSPGIGPGEAFF. In DNA form, the CDR3 reads TGCGCCAGCAGCCCAGGTATAGGCCCCGGTGAAGCTTTCTTT.

This clonotype was observed many times. The rearrangement uses TRBV5-6 and TRBJ2-7, with D possibly TRBD1 on 8 matching bases. The germline V gene encodes CDR1 SGHDT and CDR2 YYEEEE. The CDR3 contains 14 residues. V was trimmed by 6 bases and J by 0 bases, leaving 13 bases between them. CDR3 coding DNA: TGTGCCAGCACGGACAGGGACTACTCCTACGAGCAGTACTTC. Amino acids: CASTDRDYSYEQYF.

V is TRBV2 and J is TRBJ1-5; D remains ambiguous. This CDR3 spans 15 amino acids. Germline CDR1 reads SNHLY; CDR2 reads FYNNEI. Trimming cost V 5 bases and J 5 bases, with 16 bases left between them. CDR3 DNA: TGTGCCAGCAGTTTAAAGATGTCAGCGGATCAGCCCCAGCATTTT. This translates into CASSLKMSADQPQHF.

The chain employs TRBV7-2 and TRBJ1-5, with 8 bases fitting TRBD1. The CDR3 sequence is 16 residues long. Trimming removed 5 bases from V and 0 bases from J; junction bases left unmatched: 6. The germline CDR1 and CDR2 sequences are SGHTA and FQGNSA. The DNA for the CDR3 is TGTGCCAGCAGCACGCCGGGACAGGCTAGCAATCAGCCCCAGCATTTT. This sequence encodes CASSTPGQASNQPQHF.